Below are 30 T cell receptor beta chains sequenced from a single sample in a study of chemoradiotherapy in HPV16-positive cancers (dated by TCRdb to between 2021 and 2024). Receptors were amplified or captured by the immunoSEQ multiplex PCR assay. The table comes from immuneACCESS by way of TCRdb, which keeps in-frame sequences with V and J called. Part of the clones is missing from these tables; in studies checked, under half for an unresolved V gene and the rest for unknown reasons. This sample gives some 17,000 clones in total; around nine tenths of them show up just once. The ten largest clones add up to roughly 2.3% of the sample. Here the sequenced sample was blood, taken from a patient who underwent chemoradiotherapy. Source of these receptors: a human donor with HPV-associated anogenital cancer.

The chain employs TRBV19 and TRBJ1-2; maybe TRBD1 (5 bases). CDR1 and CDR2 (germline): LNHDA, SQIVND (reference sequence). The CDR3 loop spans 14 amino acids. The V end lost 5 bases, the J end lost 7 bases, and 17 bases lay between the germline ends. The CDR3 sequence is CASSLIQGGSGYTF. In DNA form, the CDR3 reads TGTGCCAGTAGTCTGATTCAGGGTGGAAGTGGCTACACCTTC.

This rearrangement joins TRBV18 to TRBJ2-3, with 7 bases identical to TRBD2. CDR1 is KGHSH, CDR2 LQKENI, per germline. V gave up 4 bases and J gave up 5 bases; unmatched junction bases: 6. The CDR3 has 14 amino acids. This chain's CDR3 is CASSLRLAQDTQYF. The CDR3 nucleotides are TGTGCCAGCTCACTCCGACTAGCACAAGATACGCAGTATTTT.

The chain's CDR3 is CASSEAGYSFYGYTF. CDR3 sequence (DNA): TGTGCCAGCAGTGAAGCTGGCTATTCCTTCTATGGCTACACCTTC. V is TRBV2 and J is TRBJ1-2, with D hard to call. Trimming left V 0 bases short and J 4 bases short, with 12 bases between. The CDR3 extends over 15 amino acids. From germline, CDR1 is SNHLY and CDR2 FYNNEI. Combining the CDR3 with reference TRBV2 and TRBJ1-2 gives the whole variable domain EPEVTQTPSHQVTQMGQEVILRCVPISNHLYFYWYRQILGQKVEFLVSFYNNEISEKSEIFDDQFSVERPDGSNFTLKIRSTKLEDSAMYFCASSEAGYSFYGYTFGSGTRLTVV.

The rearrangement uses TRBV10-2 and TRBJ1-1; D remains unclear. The V gene's germline CDR1 is WSHSY and CDR2 SAAADI. CDR3 length: 13 amino acids. Between the trimmed V and J ends, which lost 3 bases and 3 bases, there was a span of 8 bases. Here the CDR3 reads CASSDEAHTEAFF. The CDR3 DNA follows: TGCGCCAGCAGTGACGAGGCGCACACTGAAGCTTTCTTT.

This chain uses TRBV19 with TRBJ2-1, with TRBD2 matching 11 bases. Germline V lookup: CDR1 LNHDA, CDR2 SQIVND (reference sequence). The trim removed 4 bases at V and 2 bases at J, leaving 7 bases unmatched. This CDR3 is built from 17 residues. DNA for the CDR3: TGTGCCAGTAGTACCTCTAGCGGGAGGAACGCCTACAATGAGCAGTTCTTC. Amino acids: CASSTSSGRNAYNEQFF.

The CDR3 loop is CASSSSGGAMNTEAFF. CDR3 sequence (DNA): TGTGCCAGCAGTTCTTCAGGGGGGGCTATGAACACTGAAGCTTTCTTT. J is TRBJ1-1 and V is TRBV28, with 7 nucleotides matching TRBD1. The CDR3 totals 16 residues. V shed 4 bases and J 0 bases; nucleotides not matched to a gene: 8. Germline lookup yields CDR1 MDHEN and CDR2 SYDVKM.

The V gene is TRBV10-3, the J gene TRBJ2-7; 8 bases are shared with TRBD2. Germline V gene data show CDR1 as ENHRY and CDR2 as SYGVKD. The CDR3 is made up of 14 amino acids. J gave up 2 bases and V 3 bases, and 3 bases lay outside the gene matches. The CDR3 reads CAISDLSGTYEQYF. The CDR3 bases are TGTGCCATCAGTGACCTTAGCGGGACCTACGAGCAGTACTTC.

The chain employs TRBV30 and TRBJ1-2, with a weak D call TRBD1 (5 bases). Germline-derived CDR1 and CDR2 are GTSNPN and SVGIG (reference sequence). The CDR3 is 14 residues long. The V gene lost 4 bases and the J gene lost 4 bases, with 16 bases spanning the gap. The CDR3 spells CAWNLPGTPYGYTF. CDR3 nucleotide sequence: TGTGCCTGGAACCTTCCCGGGACTCCCTATGGCTACACCTTC.

The chain employs TRBV27 and TRBJ2-4; 9 bases fit TRBD1. CDR1 is MNHEY, CDR2 SMNVEV, per germline (reference sequence). This CDR3 is 15 amino acids long. Germline trimming cut 6 bases from V and 5 bases from J; bases unmatched to any gene: 8. The CDR3 protein is CASRQGARSENIQYF. The CDR3, as DNA: TGTGCCAGCAGACAGGGGGCGAGGAGTGAAAACATTCAGTACTTC.

The sample holds one count of this clone. This chain joins TRBV5-1 and TRBJ2-7, with D possibly matching TRBD1 (5 bases). The V end was cut by 0 bases, the J end by 3 bases, with 13 bases between. The CDR3 has 15 amino acids. Germline V gene sequence: CDR1 SGHRS, CDR2 YFSETQ. The CDR3 region is CASSLDQGRYYEQYF. DNA of the CDR3: TGCGCCAGCAGCTTGGATCAGGGCAGATACTACGAGCAGTACTTC. Full variable domain (rest looked up from reference TRBV5-1 and TRBJ2-7): KAGVTQTPRYLIKTRGQQVTLSCSPISGHRSVSWYQQTPGQGLQFLFEYFSETQRNKGNFPGRFSGRQFSNSRSEMNVSTLELGDSALYLCASSLDQGRYYEQYFGPGTRLTVT.

The J gene is TRBJ1-1, the V gene TRBV2; no clear D gene. V was shortened by 0 bases and J by 5 bases, with 13 bases between the two germline ends. CDR1 and CDR2 (germline): SNHLY, FYNNEI. The CDR3 consists of 15 residues. The CDR3 DNA sequence: TGTGCCAGCAGTGAAGCGCCCGGGTCGGGGACTGAAGCTTTCTTT. It encodes CASSEAPGSGTEAFF.

Here the CDR3 DNA reads TGTGCCAGCAGCAAATTAAAGTCAGGGGGCTTGGGCGGGGAGCTGTTTTTT. Translating gives CASSKLKSGGLGGELFF. The chain joins TRBV21-1 to TRBJ2-2; the table's D call, TRBD1, was not checked against the DNA. TRBV21-1 is a pseudogene segment. This CDR3 has 17 residues.

CDR3 sequence: CASSAPNTGELFF. For the CDR3, the DNA is TGTGCCAGCAGCGCTCCGAACACCGGGGAGCTGTTTTTT. The V gene is TRBV9, the J gene TRBJ2-2; D remains unclear. CDR1 is SGDLS and CDR2 is YYNGEE in the germline V gene. This CDR3 spans 13 amino acids. The V and J ends lost 3 bases and 0 bases respectively, with 3 bases between them.

The rearrangement joins TRBV19 to TRBJ2-1; TRBD2 matches 10 bases. With V trimmed by 5 bases and J by 7 bases, 2 bases remained unmatched. The germline gives CDR1 LNHDA, CDR2 SQIVND (reference sequence). The CDR3 sequence is 13 residues long. Here the CDR3 DNA reads TGTGCCAGTAGTTCGGGACTAGCGAATGAGCAGTTCTTC. Encoded protein: CASSSGLANEQFF.

This clone was picked up one time. This chain joins TRBV30 and TRBJ2-1; maybe TRBD1 (6 bases). The CDR3 totals 14 residues. Germline V gene data show CDR1 as GTSNPN and CDR2 as SVGIG (reference sequence). Trimming removed 3 bases from V and 2 bases from J, with 11 bases in between. The CDR3 spells CAWSFRQAYNEQFF. The CDR3 region has the DNA TGTGCCTGGAGCTTTAGACAGGCCTACAATGAGCAGTTCTTC.

V and J are TRBV30 and TRBJ1-2; 9 nucleotides agree with TRBD1. This CDR3 is 16 amino acids long. With 3 bases clipped from V and 5 bases from J, the junction kept 13 bases outside the gene matches. Per germline, CDR1 GTSNPN and CDR2 SVGIG (reference sequence). This CDR3 reads CAWREDRGLMGYGYTF. The CDR3 nucleotides read TGTGCCTGGAGGGAGGACAGGGGCCTAATGGGGTATGGCTACACCTTC.

The rearrangement uses TRBV13 and TRBJ1-1; 9 bases align to TRBD1. The V and J ends lost 4 bases and 0 bases, in that order; junction bases with no gene match: 3. The CDR3 consists of 15 residues. Germline lookup yields CDR1 PRHDT and CDR2 FYEKMQ (reference sequence). CDR3 sequence: CASSSGQGLNTEAFF. DNA of the CDR3: TGTGCCAGCAGCTCAGGACAGGGGCTGAACACTGAAGCTTTCTTT.

This clone came up once. The rearrangement joins TRBV9 to TRBJ1-5; possible D gene TRBD1, 6 bases. Germline assignment: CDR1 SGDLS and CDR2 YYNGEE. V lost 2 bases and J 7 bases, leaving 10 bases between the germline ends. The CDR3 has 13 residues. CDR3 sequence (DNA): TGTGCCAGCAGCGTCGAGGGGGGCCAGCCCCAGCATTTT. Protein sequence: CASSVEGGQPQHF.

This chain links TRBV10-3 with TRBJ2-2; TRBD2 matches 14 bases. The germline gives CDR1 ENHRY, CDR2 SYGVKD. This CDR3 is built from 16 residues. V dropped 6 bases and J dropped 6; count of bases not matched to a gene: 6. In nucleotides, the CDR3 is TGTGCCATCAGACCCGGGACTAGCGGGAGCGCCGGGGAGCTGTTTTTT. Amino acid sequence: CAIRPGTSGSAGELFF.

This clone occurred once. The DNA for the CDR3 is TGTGCCAGCAGCTTGTGGCAGAACTACGAGCAGTACTTC. It specifies CASSLWQNYEQYF. This chain links TRBV5-4 with TRBJ2-7; D not resolved. V was shortened by 1 base and J by 3 bases, with 8 bases between the two germline ends. CDR1 is SGHNT, CDR2 YYREEE, per germline (reference sequence). The CDR3 length is 13 residues. Full variable domain (remainder filled in from reference TRBV5-4 and TRBJ2-7): ETGVTQSPTHLIKTRGQQVTLRCSSQSGHNTVSWYQQALGQGPQFIFQYYREEENGRGNFPPRFSGLQFPNYSSELNVNALELDDSALYLCASSLWQNYEQYFGPGTRLTVT.

The chain is built from TRBV29-1 and TRBJ2-5; TRBD1 agrees at 8 bases. There are 13 residues in the CDR3. Germline CDR1 is SQVTM and CDR2 is ANQGSEA. The V and J ends lost 7 bases and 4 bases, in that order; junction bases with no gene match: 8. The CDR3 DNA follows: TGCAGCGCATTACAGGGGGTAGGAGAGACCCAGTACTTC. This translates into CSALQGVGETQYF.

This clone was seen just once. V is TRBV7-9 and J is TRBJ1-1; no clear D gene. Germline CDR1 reads SEHNR; CDR2 reads FQNEAQ (reference sequence). The CDR3 runs to 13 residues. Trimming took 1 base from V and 6 from J, leaving 9 bases between them. Here the CDR3 DNA reads TGTGCCAGCAGCTTAGTTGTCCTGCCTGAAGCTTTCTTT. This codes for CASSLVVLPEAFF. Together with reference TRBV7-9 and TRBJ1-1, the CDR3 gives the full variable domain: DTGVSQNPRHKITKRGQNVTFRCDPISEHNRLYWYRQTLGQGPEFLTYFQNEAQLEKSRLLSDRFSAERPKGSFSTLEIQRTEQGDSAMYLCASSLVVLPEAFFGQGTRLTVV.

The chain couples TRBV4-1 to TRBJ1-2, with a possible D match to TRBD1 (6 bases). The ends were cut back, 5 bases at V and 1 base at J, with 14 bases in the middle. Germline values: CDR1 MGHRA, CDR2 YSYEKL. This CDR3 has 15 amino acids. Here the CDR3 reads CASSSYREGNYGYTF. The CDR3 DNA reads TGCGCCAGCAGCTCATACAGGGAGGGTAACTATGGCTACACCTTC.

The chain recombines TRBV14 with TRBJ1-1; D is unclear. V gave up 4 bases and J gave up 5 bases, with 17 bases separating them. Germline lookup yields CDR1 SGHDN and CDR2 FVKESK. CDR3 length: 15 residues. The CDR3 here is CASSPRALMSTEAFF. The DNA for the CDR3 is TGTGCCAGCAGCCCCCGGGCCCTTATGAGTACTGAAGCTTTCTTT. Together with reference TRBV14 and TRBJ1-1, the CDR3 gives the full variable domain: EAGVTQFPSHSVIEKGQTVTLRCDPISGHDNLYWYRRVMGKEIKFLLHFVKESKQDESGMPNNRFLAERTGGTYSTLKVQPAELEDSGVYFCASSPRALMSTEAFFGQGTRLTVV.

The gene calls are TRBV7-2 and TRBJ2-7; D perhaps matches TRBD1 (6 bases). The germline V gene encodes CDR1 SGHTA and CDR2 FQGNSA. The CDR3 is 15 amino acids. V shed 3 bases and J shed 4 bases, with 16 bases lying between them. CDR3 residues: CASSLGALTRYEQYF. CDR3 nucleotide sequence: TGTGCCAGCAGCTTGGGGGCTCTAACGAGGTACGAGCAGTACTTC. Looking up the rest from reference TRBV7-2 and TRBJ2-7 gives the full variable domain: GAGVSQSPSNKVTEKGKDVELRCDPISGHTALYWYRQSLGQGLEFLIYFQGNSAPDKSGLPSDRFSAERTGGSVSTLTIQRTQQEDSAVYLCASSLGALTRYEQYFGPGTRLTVT.

The chain is built from TRBV5-4 and TRBJ2-7, with D perhaps TRBD2 (6 bases). The CDR3 consists of 13 residues. V was clipped by 4 bases and J by 2 bases, with 10 bases between them. Germline loops: CDR1 SGHNT, CDR2 YYREEE (reference sequence). The CDR3 DNA sequence: TGTGCCAGCAGCAAAGGCGGGACCTACGAGCAGTACTTC. This codes for CASSKGGTYEQYF.

V usage is TRBV28 and J usage is TRBJ2-1; 10 bases align to TRBD2. The length of the CDR3 is 16 residues. Looked up from germline, CDR1 is MDHEN and CDR2 is SYDVKM. Germline trimming cut 6 bases from V and 1 base from J; bases unmatched to any gene: 6. The CDR3 DNA reads as TGTGCCAGCAGACCCGAGGGACTAGCGTCCTACAATGAGCAGTTCTTC. Protein: CASRPEGLASYNEQFF.

The chain combines TRBV5-8 with TRBJ1-1, with D possibly matching TRBD1 (5 bases). V lost 6 bases and J 6 bases, leaving 15 bases between the germline ends. Germline V gene data show CDR1 as SGHTS and CDR2 as YDEGEE. The CDR3 totals 13 residues. The CDR3 DNA follows: TGTGCCAGCACCTACGGGGGGAGCGCTGAAGCTTTCTTT. It codes for CASTYGGSAEAFF.

The V and J genes are TRBV19 and TRBJ2-1; 7 bases fit TRBD2. Germline V gene data show CDR1 as LNHDA and CDR2 as SQIVND (reference sequence). The CDR3 sequence is 16 residues long. V was clipped by 5 bases and J by 9 bases; unmatched bases: 16. CDR3 residues: CASSVSTSPSAGEQFF. Written as DNA, the CDR3 is TGTGCCAGTAGTGTATCGACTAGCCCATCGGCGGGTGAGCAGTTCTTC.

The V call is TRBV5-4, the J call TRBJ2-1, with TRBD1 as a possible D gene (8 bases). The CDR3 is made up of 16 amino acids. Germline CDR1 is SGHNT and CDR2 is YYREEE (reference sequence). V was cut by 5 bases and J by 1 base, with 16 bases left in between. The CDR3 nucleotides read TGTGCCAGCAGACGCACAGGGGGGGTATCCTACAATGAGCAGTTCTTC. This sequence encodes CASRRTGGVSYNEQFF.